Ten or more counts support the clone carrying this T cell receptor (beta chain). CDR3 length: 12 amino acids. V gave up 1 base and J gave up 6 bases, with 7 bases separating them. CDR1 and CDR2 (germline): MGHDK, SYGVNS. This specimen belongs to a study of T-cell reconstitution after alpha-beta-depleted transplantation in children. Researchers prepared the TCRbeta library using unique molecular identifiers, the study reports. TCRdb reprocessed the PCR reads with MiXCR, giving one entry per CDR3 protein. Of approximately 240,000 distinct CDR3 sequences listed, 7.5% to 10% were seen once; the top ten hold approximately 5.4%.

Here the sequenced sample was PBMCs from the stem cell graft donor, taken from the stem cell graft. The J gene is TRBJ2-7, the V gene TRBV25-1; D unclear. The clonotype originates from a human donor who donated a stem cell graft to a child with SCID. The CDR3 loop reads CASSEFSREQYF. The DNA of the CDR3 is TGTGCCAGCAGTGAATTCAGCCGCGAGCAGTACTTC.